Described below is a single T cell receptor (beta chain) sequence and its context. Its antigen is still unknown. The sample originates from a study of vaccination and CD4 T cells after COVID-19. Broader study findings: This study had few convalescent patients and no early post-infection samples.

Oncomine TCR Beta short-read sequencing was applied to DNA from cultured CD4+ T cells. MiXCR, run by TCRdb on the PCR reads, gives a single entry per CDR3 protein. The table records about 11,000 distinct CDR3 sequences, over 75% of them present only once. The treatment is: approximately 11-day PBMC culture with coronavirus spike peptide pools or control peptides (ViraFEST assay). Half the medium was replaced with fresh IL-2 medium on days 3 and 7. This TCR was sampled from a human donor who had recovered from COVID-19. The specimen was CD4+ T cells from blood, cultured in vitro.

CDR3 sequence (DNA): TGCAGTGCCCGCGGGGCAGCTAATTCACCCCTCCACTTT. It translates to CSARGAANSPLHF. This chain uses TRBV20-1 with TRBJ1-6, with D possibly being TRBD1 (5 bases). The germline V gene encodes CDR1 DFQATT and CDR2 SNEGSKA (reference sequence). There are 13 residues in the CDR3. V dropped 6 bases and J dropped 6 bases, with 12 bases sitting between them.